The 31 T cell receptor beta chains below come from one sample, sequenced in a study of long-term antiretroviral therapy in people with HIV. Running of the v3.0 immunoSEQ assay took place at survey level. Assay: immunoSEQ multiplex PCR; the TCRdb copy retains only in-frame clones and omits some. The sample includes approximately 25,000 clones, 76% of them seen just once. The specimen comprised unsorted PBMCs, sampled 0.5 years after starting antiretroviral therapy. The receptors come from a woman aged 40 to 50 with HIV.

This clone has more than one count but fewer than ten. The chain recombines TRBV4-1 with TRBJ2-7, with 10 bases lining up with TRBD1. With V trimmed by 4 bases and J by 6 bases, 3 bases remained unmatched. Germline V gives CDR1 MGHRA, CDR2 YSYEKL. CDR3 length equals 13 residues. This chain's CDR3 is CASSRTGGAEQYF. The CDR3 nucleotides read TGCGCCAGCAGCCGGACAGGGGGGGCCGAGCAGTACTTC.

The chain has TRBV14 and TRBJ2-7; no definite D call. The CDR3 covers 13 residues. Germline V gene data show CDR1 as SGHDN and CDR2 as FVKESK. V was clipped by 3 bases and J by 2 bases, with 8 bases between them. The DNA for the CDR3 is TGTGCCAGCAGCCAGTCGGCACCCTACGAGCAGTACTTC. This encodes CASSQSAPYEQYF.

This chain links TRBV15 with TRBJ1-2; no reliable D call. The germline gives CDR1 LNHNV, CDR2 YYDKDF (reference sequence). The CDR3 is 14 residues long. Between the trimmed V and J ends, which lost 0 bases and 8 bases, there was a span of 13 bases. The DNA for the CDR3 is TGTGCCACCAGCAGAGATAGGTATTTGGAGGGCTACACCTTC. It yields the protein CATSRDRYLEGYTF.

The chain combines TRBV5-3 with TRBJ1-6; possibly TRBD1 for D (6 bases). TRBV5-3 is treated as an ORF (open reading frame) with a function not yet certain. This CDR3 region has 18 residues. V shed 0 bases and J shed 3 bases, with 16 bases lying between them. For the CDR3, the DNA is TGTGCCAGAAGCTTGGGGGTCCGGGACACTATCTATAATTCACCCCTCCACTTT. It yields the protein CARSLGVRDTIYNSPLHF.

V gene TRBV27 combines with J gene TRBJ1-1, with 7 bases identical to TRBD1. V lost 4 bases to trimming and J lost 7 bases; unmatched junction nucleotides: 12. Looked up from germline, CDR1 is MNHEY and CDR2 is SMNVEV (reference sequence). This CDR3 spans 15 amino acids. CDR3 DNA: TGTGCCAGCAGTTCGACAGGGAGAGTCTCGGGTGAAGCTTTCTTT. Its translation: CASSSTGRVSGEAFF.

This clone was recorded once. This rearrangement joins TRBV5-1 to TRBJ2-7, with D uncertain. This CDR3 has 14 amino acids. Trimming took off 4 bases at V and 3 bases at J, with 14 bases between the two ends. The V gene's germline CDR1 is SGHRS and CDR2 YFSETQ. CDR3 protein: CASSDPDGYYEQYF. CDR3 nucleotides: TGCGCCAGCAGCGATCCGGACGGGTACTACGAGCAGTACTTC.

V and J are TRBV6-1 and TRBJ1-4, with D tentatively TRBD1 (5 bases). V lost 2 bases and J lost 4, with 14 bases in between. The CDR3 consists of 16 residues. Germline CDR1 reads MNHNS; CDR2 reads SASEGT. The CDR3 spells CASSEQGLLDNEKLFF. CDR3 coding DNA: TGTGCCAGCAGTGAACAGGGCTTGCTAGATAATGAAAAACTGTTTTTT.

V is TRBV27 and J is TRBJ2-3; a possible D gene is TRBD2 (6 bases). Trimming cost V 6 bases and J 4 bases, with 23 bases left between them. The CDR3 is 17 residues long. CDR1 MNHEY and CDR2 SMNVEV come from the germline V gene (reference sequence). The CDR3 loop is CASRNTGTPQGADTQYF. The CDR3 DNA is TGTGCCAGCAGAAACACCGGGACTCCTCAAGGGGCAGATACGCAGTATTTT.

Written as DNA, the CDR3 is TGTGCCAGTATCCCCGGGGGGGCATACGGGGAGCTGTTTTTT. It is translated as CASIPGGAYGELFF. This chain uses TRBV19 with TRBJ2-2; 8 positions match TRBD2. V gave up 7 bases and J gave up 7 bases; unmatched junction bases: 8. This CDR3 is 14 amino acids long. Germline V CDR1 and CDR2: LNHDA, SQIVND (reference sequence). Full variable domain (missing parts from reference TRBV19 and TRBJ2-2): DGGITQSPKYLFRKEGQNVTLSCEQNLNHDAMYWYRQDPGQGLRLIYYSQIVNDFQKGDIAEGYSVSREKKESFPLTVTSAQKNPTAFYLCASIPGGAYGELFFGEGSRLTVL.

This rearrangement joins TRBV19 to TRBJ2-1; 7 positions agree with TRBD2. This CDR3 comprises 14 residues. The trim removed 2 bases at V and 6 bases at J, leaving 4 bases unmatched. CDR1 and CDR2 from the germline V gene are LNHDA and SQIVND (reference sequence). The CDR3 coding sequence is TGTGCCAGTAGTATATGGGCTAGCGGCAATGAGCAGTTCTTC. This gives the protein CASSIWASGNEQFF. The complete variable domain, with remaining parts taken from reference TRBV19 and TRBJ2-1, reads DGGITQSPKYLFRKEGQNVTLSCEQNLNHDAMYWYRQDPGQGLRLIYYSQIVNDFQKGDIAEGYSVSREKKESFPLTVTSAQKNPTAFYLCASSIWASGNEQFFGPGTRLTVL.

The chain combines TRBV16 with TRBJ1-5, with TRBD1 identical over 7 bases. The V segment lost 2 bases and the J segment 4 bases; nucleotides outside the gene matches: 8. The V gene's germline CDR1 is KGHSY and CDR2 FQNENV. There are 16 residues in the CDR3. CDR3 bases: TGTGCCAGCAGCCAAACTCTGGGACAGTTGAATCAGCCCCAGCATTTT. Translation: CASSQTLGQLNQPQHF.

This chain uses TRBV21-1 with TRBJ1-1; the table's D call of TRBD1 was not tested on the DNA. TRBV21-1 is deemed a pseudogene. This CDR3 is 18 amino acids long. In DNA form, the CDR3 reads TGTGCCAGCAGCAAACTTTCAGGGGTCACCCTTATGAACACTGAAGCTTTCTTT. It codes for CASSKLSGVTLMNTEAFF.

The chain uses TRBV5-1 and TRBJ2-7; tentative D call: TRBD1 (5 bases). Germline V gene sequence: CDR1 SGHRS, CDR2 YFSETQ. V lost 4 bases, J lost 9 bases, and 17 bases lay in between. CDR3 size: 13 residues. Here the CDR3 reads CASSTEDSIRQYF. The CDR3 bases are TGCGCCAGCAGCACAGAAGACAGTATCCGGCAGTACTTC.

The rearrangement joins TRBV27 to TRBJ2-7, with a weak D call TRBD1 (6 bases). The CDR3 totals 14 residues. Trimming cost V 2 bases and J 6 bases, with 14 bases left between them. Germline CDR1 and CDR2: MNHEY and SMNVEV (reference sequence). This CDR3 is CASSLAAGASEQYF. CDR3 bases: TGTGCCAGCAGTTTAGCGGCAGGGGCTAGCGAGCAGTACTTC.

In its sample, this clone was seen a few times. The chain links TRBV7-2 to TRBJ2-7; D could derive from TRBD1 or TRBD2 (6 bases each). Trimming shortened V by 4 bases and J by 4 bases, and 11 bases separated the two germline ends. The CDR3 is 13 residues long. CDR1 SGHTA and CDR2 FQGNSA come from the germline V gene. The DNA for the CDR3 is TGTGCCAGCAGCTGGGGGGCGGAATACGAGCAGTACTTC. It specifies CASSWGAEYEQYF.

The chain is built from TRBV19 and TRBJ2-2, with a tentative D call TRBD1 (7 bases). Germline V gene sequence: CDR1 LNHDA, CDR2 SQIVND (reference sequence). V lost 3 bases and J lost 2, with 10 bases in between. The length of the CDR3 is 15 residues. CDR3 nucleotide sequence: TGTGCCAGTAGTATGCAGGGGGGAAACACCGGGGAGCTGTTTTTT. Residues: CASSMQGGNTGELFF. The full variable domain, completed using reference TRBV19 and TRBJ2-2, is DGGITQSPKYLFRKEGQNVTLSCEQNLNHDAMYWYRQDPGQGLRLIYYSQIVNDFQKGDIAEGYSVSREKKESFPLTVTSAQKNPTAFYLCASSMQGGNTGELFFGEGSRLTVL.

The chain recombines TRBV6-5 with TRBJ2-2; D remains ambiguous. Germline CDR1 and CDR2: MNHEY and SVGAGI. CDR3 size: 13 residues. With 2 bases removed from V and 7 bases from J, the gap between germline ends came to 8 bases. The CDR3 is CASSYRAGGELFF. The CDR3 DNA follows: TGTGCCAGCAGTTACAGAGCTGGCGGGGAGCTGTTTTTT.

The chain employs TRBV4-2 and TRBJ1-1, with a possible D match to TRBD1 (5 bases). The CDR3 has 14 residues. Germline CDR1 reads LGHNA; CDR2 reads YNFKEQ. Deletions cut 3 bases from V and 5 bases from J, with 13 bases between. The CDR3 sequence is CASSHGGRSTEAFF. CDR3 nucleotides: TGTGCCAGCAGCCACGGGGGGAGGAGTACTGAAGCTTTCTTT.

The CDR3 DNA reads TGTGCCAGCAGCCCGCCACGCCAGGGAGGCCAGCCCCAGCATTTT. This encodes CASSPPRQGGQPQHF. The J gene is TRBJ1-5, the V gene TRBV5-4, with D possibly matching TRBD1 (5 bases). Germline values: CDR1 SGHNT, CDR2 YYREEE (reference sequence). The V end was cut by 4 bases, the J end by 7 bases, with 18 bases between. The CDR3 spans 15 residues.

V and J are TRBV28 and TRBJ1-2, with a possible D match to TRBD1 (5 bases). Deletions cut 2 bases from V and 5 bases from J, with 15 bases between. CDR1 MDHEN and CDR2 SYDVKM come from the germline V gene. The CDR3 runs to 15 residues. The CDR3 here is CASSLLQGTSYGYTF. The CDR3 coding sequence is TGTGCCAGCAGTTTACTCCAGGGAACAAGTTATGGCTACACCTTC.

The chain uses TRBV25-1 and TRBJ1-1, with TRBD1 as a possible D gene (6 bases). Germline loops: CDR1 MGHDK, CDR2 SYGVNS. The germline V and J ends were trimmed by 6 bases and 0 bases, with 8 bases remaining between them. This CDR3 is 13 amino acids long. CDR3 in DNA: TGTGCCAGCAGCACAGGGTTGAACACTGAAGCTTTCTTT. The encoded protein is CASSTGLNTEAFF.

V usage is TRBV11-3 and J usage is TRBJ2-2, with D maybe TRBD1 (5 bases). The germline CDR1 and CDR2 sequences are SGHNT and YENEEA. Deletions cut 2 bases from V and 0 bases from J, with 10 bases between. The length of the CDR3 is 16 residues. Here the CDR3 DNA reads TGTGCCAGCAGCTTAAGAAGGACATCGAACACCGGGGAGCTGTTTTTT. It translates to CASSLRRTSNTGELFF. Complete variable domain (other parts from reference TRBV11-3 and TRBJ2-2): EAGVVQSPRYKIIEKKQPVAFWCNPISGHNTLYWYLQNLGQGPELLIRYENEEAVDDSQLPKDRFSAERLKGVDSTLKIQPAELGDSAVYLCASSLRRTSNTGELFFGEGSRLTVL.

For the CDR3, the DNA is TGCAGCGTTGAAGATAATGGCTACACCTTC. Residues: CSVEDNGYTF. The chain has TRBV29-1 and TRBJ1-2; D ambiguous. The length of the CDR3 is 10 residues. Germline assignment: CDR1 SQVTM and CDR2 ANQGSEA. V lost 0 bases, J lost 6 bases, and 2 bases lay in between.

This rearrangement joins TRBV5-4 to TRBJ1-1, with 7 nucleotides matching TRBD1. Germline trimming cut 0 bases from V and 0 bases from J; bases unmatched to any gene: 2. The germline V gene has CDR1 SGHNT and CDR2 YYREEE (reference sequence). This CDR3 contains 15 residues. Written as DNA, the CDR3 is TGTGCCAGCAGCTTGGGAGGGACAGTGAACACTGAAGCTTTCTTT. Protein sequence: CASSLGGTVNTEAFF.

The V gene is TRBV30, the J gene TRBJ1-6; D not resolved. V was pared by 1 base and J by 7 bases, with 20 bases between. The germline V gene encodes CDR1 GTSNPN and CDR2 SVGIG (reference sequence). This CDR3 is built from 17 residues. CDR3 DNA: TGTGCCTGGAGTGCTACGACTCACCAGAGGACCAATTCACCCCTCCACTTT. Amino acids: CAWSATTHQRTNSPLHF.

This clone was observed a few times. The rearrangement links TRBV4-3 to TRBJ1-6, with a tentative D call TRBD1 (5 bases). The CDR3 loop spans 18 amino acids. Germline CDR1 reads LGHNA; CDR2 reads YSLEER. V shed 0 bases and J shed 4 bases, with 16 bases lying between them. The CDR3 reads CASSQEWGENLYNSPLHF. In DNA form, the CDR3 reads TGCGCCAGCAGCCAAGAATGGGGGGAGAATTTATATAATTCACCCCTCCACTTT.

J is TRBJ2-6 and V is TRBV5-1; D gene uncertain. CDR3 length: 16 amino acids. CDR1 is SGHRS and CDR2 is YFSETQ in the germline V gene. Trimming cost V 1 base and J 0 bases, with 8 bases left between them. CDR3 DNA sequence: TGCGCCAGCAGCTTGTCCCTACCCTCTGGGGCCAACGTCCTGACTTTC. The encoded protein is CASSLSLPSGANVLTF. The variable domain in full, completed from reference TRBV5-1 and TRBJ2-6, reads KAGVTQTPRYLIKTRGQQVTLSCSPISGHRSVSWYQQTPGQGLQFLFEYFSETQRNKGNFPGRFSGRQFSNSRSEMNVSTLELGDSALYLCASSLSLPSGANVLTFGAGSRLTVL.

The gene calls are TRBV28 and TRBJ1-1; no clear D gene. The CDR3 is 15 residues long. Germline-derived CDR1 and CDR2 are MDHEN and SYDVKM. The V end lost 7 bases, the J end lost 0 bases, and 15 bases lay between the germline ends. CDR3 amino acids: CASTYPKGMNTEAFF. Here the CDR3 DNA reads TGTGCCAGCACCTACCCCAAGGGTATGAACACTGAAGCTTTCTTT.

This clone is labeled medium-sized. V gene TRBV6-6 combines with J gene TRBJ2-7; D tentatively reads TRBD1 or TRBD2 (5 bases each). Germline V gene lookup returns CDR1 MNHNY and CDR2 SVGAGI (reference sequence). The CDR3 loop spans 12 amino acids. V lost 8 bases, J lost 3 bases, and 11 bases lay in between. CDR3 protein: CASLGPLYEQYF. The CDR3 DNA reads as TGTGCCAGCCTGGGACCGCTCTACGAGCAGTACTTC.

This clone was detected a few times. The chain has TRBV5-4 and TRBJ1-5; the D is unclear. Germline-derived CDR1 and CDR2 are SGHNT and YYREEE (reference sequence). Trimming cost V 0 bases and J 3 bases, with 7 bases left between them. The CDR3 runs 14 residues. CDR3 DNA sequence: TGTGCCAGCAGCTTGGGGGCCGACAATCAGCCCCAGCATTTT. Protein: CASSLGADNQPQHF.

J is TRBJ2-3 and V is TRBV27; D gene uncertain. CDR3 length equals 12 residues. Per germline, CDR1 MNHEY and CDR2 SMNVEV (reference sequence). The V end lost 10 bases, the J end lost 10 bases, and 18 bases lay between the germline ends. For the CDR3, the DNA is TGTGCCACCTCACAAGCCACCATGGCGCAGTATTTT. This encodes CATSQATMAQYF.